One sample yielded the 4 T cell receptor beta chains listed below, sequenced in a study of glioma-infiltrating T cells. TCR alpha and beta CDR3 regions were amplified from RNA using iRepertoire nested multiplex PCR. Via MiXCR, TCRdb re-called the multiplex PCR reads, giving one row per CDR3 protein. The data contain about 94,000 distinct CDR3 sequences, about 25% of them singletons. The specimen was glioma tissue, nonneoplastic brain tissue, or PBMCs (not recorded which). These receptors came from a human donor with low-grade glioma or glioblastoma, undergoing nonglioma brain surgery, or in good health (not recorded which).

In this sample, this clonotype turned up many times. The genes are TRBV6-1 and TRBJ1-6; 9 nucleotides line up with TRBD1. The junction had 1 base not matched to a gene; V was cut back by 6 bases and J by 13 bases. CDR1 is MNHNS and CDR2 is SASEGT in the germline V gene. This CDR3 has 11 residues. The CDR3 reads CASSDRGPLHF. CDR3 coding DNA: TGTGCCAGCAGCGACAGGGGGCCCCTCCACTTT.

This clonotype has a handful of counts. DNA of the CDR3: TGCGCCAGCAGCTTAGCAGGCTCCAATGAGCAGTTCTTC. Its protein is CASSLAGSNEQFF. The chain employs TRBV5-1 and TRBJ2-1; D not resolved. V was trimmed by 2 bases and J by 6 bases, leaving 9 bases between them. Germline CDR1 reads SGHRS; CDR2 reads YFSETQ. The CDR3 length is 13 residues. Combining the CDR3 with reference TRBV5-1 and TRBJ2-1 gives the whole variable domain KAGVTQTPRYLIKTRGQQVTLSCSPISGHRSVSWYQQTPGQGLQFLFEYFSETQRNKGNFPGRFSGRQFSNSRSEMNVSTLELGDSALYLCASSLAGSNEQFFGPGTRLTVL.

This clonotype was found many times. The J gene is TRBJ2-1, the V gene TRBV20-1; 8 nucleotides align to TRBD2. In germline, CDR1 is DFQATT, CDR2 SNEGSKA (reference sequence). CDR3 length: 16 residues. With V trimmed by 0 bases and J by 3 bases, 7 bases remained unmatched. This CDR3 reads CSARDISGRDYNEQFF. For the CDR3, the DNA is TGCAGTGCTAGAGATATAAGCGGGAGAGACTACAATGAGCAGTTCTTC.

This clonotype has ten or more counts. The chain combines TRBV29-1 with TRBJ2-3; D could derive from TRBD1 or TRBD2 (5 bases each). Trimming stripped 5 bases from V and 6 bases from J, with 15 bases between. Germline V lookup: CDR1 SQVTM, CDR2 ANQGSEA. This CDR3 has 13 amino acids. The CDR3 sequence is CSVRGGFTDTQYF. The CDR3 DNA reads TGCAGCGTTAGGGGCGGGTTCACCGATACGCAGTATTTT.